This TCR beta chain appears in the sequencing data of a study of OX40 agonist ivuxolimab in advanced cancers. Background on the study: A mean age of around 63 years, range about 20 to 90, was recorded, and roughly 80% were male.

CDR3 length equals 14 residues. V dropped 2 bases and J dropped 8 bases, with 15 bases sitting between them. CDR1 and CDR2 from the germline V gene are MNHEY and SVGAGI. Peripheral blood came from all dose cohorts at three timepoints. Some clones are missing from TCRdb's copy, which holds only in-frame ones; the method was immunoSEQ multiplex PCR. The sample records fewer than 25,000 clones, around four fifths being singletons. The TCR sequence derives from an adult with an advanced solid tumor such as melanoma, head and neck, liver or kidney cancer. The sample in question was CD4+ or CD8+ T cells sorted from blood, obtained in a trial of the OX40 agonist ivuxolimab. V usage is TRBV6-5 and J usage is TRBJ1-2, with D possibly being TRBD1 (5 bases). CDR3 in DNA: TGTGCCAGCAGTTACGGAGGGGACCTATTAGGCTACACCTTC. Its translation is CASSYGGDLLGYTF.